Below are 18 T cell receptor beta chains sequenced from a single sample in a study of OX40 agonist ivuxolimab in advanced cancers. Repertoires were generated with immunoSEQ multiplex PCR, while TCRdb's copy carries only in-frame clones and drops some. Here the sample spans tens of thousands of clones, 75% to 90% being singletons. The sample was CD4+ or CD8+ T cells sorted from blood, taken in a trial of the OX40 agonist ivuxolimab. Source of these receptors: an adult with an advanced solid tumor such as melanoma, head and neck, liver or kidney cancer.

The V and J genes are TRBV5-4 and TRBJ2-1; 9 nucleotides match TRBD2. The J segment lost 0 bases and the V segment lost 2 bases, leaving 0 bases of the junction unmatched. Germline lookup yields CDR1 SGHNT and CDR2 YYREEE (reference sequence). The CDR3 loop spans 15 amino acids. The CDR3 here is CASSFSGSSYNEQFF. The CDR3 DNA sequence: TGTGCCAGCAGCTTTAGCGGGAGCTCCTACAATGAGCAGTTCTTC.

V and J are TRBV2 and TRBJ2-1, with D maybe TRBD2 (6 bases). The CDR3 has 13 residues. From germline, CDR1 is SNHLY and CDR2 FYNNEI. V was pared by 6 bases and J by 8 bases, with 14 bases between. The CDR3 DNA follows: TGTGCCAGCAGGGGACTGGTATTGGATGAGCAGTTCTTC. Protein product: CASRGLVLDEQFF.

The V gene is TRBV7-2, the J gene TRBJ2-1, with 11 bases fitting TRBD2. J was trimmed by 6 bases and V by 1 base; bases with no gene match: 2. CDR1 is SGHTA, CDR2 FQGNSA, per germline. The CDR3 has 15 amino acids. The CDR3 nucleotides are TGTGCCAGCAGCTTAGTAGCGGGAGGGGTCAATGAGCAGTTCTTC. Residues: CASSLVAGGVNEQFF.

V usage is TRBV28 and J usage is TRBJ2-7; 11 bases match TRBD1. Germline V gene lookup returns CDR1 MDHEN and CDR2 SYDVKM. J lost 3 bases, V lost 6 bases, and 4 bases had no gene match. The CDR3 is made up of 14 amino acids. CDR3 residues: CASRRGQGDYEQYF. The CDR3 nucleotides are TGTGCCAGCAGGCGGGGACAGGGGGACTACGAGCAGTACTTC.

The chain uses TRBV19 and TRBJ2-5, with 9 bases that match TRBD2. The CDR3 sequence is 15 residues long. Germline V gives CDR1 LNHDA, CDR2 SQIVND (reference sequence). Unmatched junction bases numbered 2, after V lost 2 bases and J lost 1 base. CDR3 region: CASSISSGTQETQYF. The CDR3, as DNA: TGTGCCAGTAGTATATCTAGCGGGACCCAAGAGACCCAGTACTTC.

The chain has TRBV19 and TRBJ2-3, with 11 bases identical to TRBD1. Germline V gene lookup returns CDR1 LNHDA and CDR2 SQIVND (reference sequence). The V gene end was trimmed by 5 bases and the J gene end by 4 bases; junction bases not matched to a gene: 8. There are 16 residues in the CDR3. The CDR3 is CASSGRDRGSADTQYF. CDR3 sequence (DNA): TGTGCCAGTAGTGGCCGGGACAGGGGGTCCGCAGATACGCAGTATTTT.

V usage is TRBV10-3 and J usage is TRBJ1-6; no definite D call. The germline V and J ends were trimmed by 6 bases and 12 bases, with 15 bases remaining between them. The CDR3 is made up of 13 amino acids. Per germline, CDR1 ENHRY and CDR2 SYGVKD. For the CDR3, the DNA is TGTGCCATCAGCCCAATACCCAGAGAACCCCTCCACTTT. Translated, it gives CAISPIPREPLHF.

The rearrangement uses TRBV5-6 and TRBJ1-5; 9 bases are a match to TRBD1. There are 17 residues in the CDR3. Trimming removed 4 bases from V and 3 bases from J; junction bases left unmatched: 11. Germline loops: CDR1 SGHDT, CDR2 YYEEEE. CDR3: CASSLTPGTGHNQPQHF. CDR3 bases: TGTGCCAGCAGCCTAACCCCCGGGACAGGGCACAATCAGCCCCAGCATTTT.

With regard to this clone: One junction end does not reproduce the germline sequence, and a read error may be involved. The gene calls are TRBV5-1 and TRBJ1-2; possibly TRBD1 for D (5 bases). Per germline, CDR1 SGHRS and CDR2 YFSETQ. The CDR3 covers 13 residues. The CDR3 DNA follows: TGCGCCAGCAGTTTGGGGGAGACTGGTGGCTACACCTTC. It translates to CASSLGETGGYTF.

The gene calls are TRBV13 and TRBJ2-3, with D possibly TRBD1 on 5 matching bases. The V gene lost 3 bases and the J gene lost 5 bases, with 12 bases spanning the gap. The CDR3 loop spans 14 amino acids. Germline loops: CDR1 PRHDT, CDR2 FYEKMQ (reference sequence). CDR3 residues: CASSFGAPGDTQYF. The CDR3 bases are TGTGCCAGCAGCTTTGGGGCCCCCGGAGATACGCAGTATTTT.

The J gene is TRBJ1-4, the V gene TRBV19, with unresolved D. Germline CDR1 reads LNHDA; CDR2 reads SQIVND (reference sequence). The CDR3 loop spans 12 amino acids. V gave up 5 bases and J gave up 10 bases, with 11 bases separating them. In DNA, the CDR3 is TGTGCCAGTAGTCCACCCCTTGGAAAACTGTTTTTT. Residues: CASSPPLGKLFF. The whole variable domain, remainder taken from reference TRBV19 and TRBJ1-4, is DGGITQSPKYLFRKEGQNVTLSCEQNLNHDAMYWYRQDPGQGLRLIYYSQIVNDFQKGDIAEGYSVSREKKESFPLTVTSAQKNPTAFYLCASSPPLGKLFFGSGTQLSVL.

The V and J genes are TRBV18 and TRBJ1-2, with 9 positions matching TRBD1. Germline CDR1 KGHSH, CDR2 LQKENI. The trim removed 6 bases at V and 1 base at J, leaving 3 bases unmatched. The CDR3 sequence is 14 residues long. This chain's CDR3 is CASSRDRVNYGYTF. The CDR3 coding sequence is TGTGCCAGCTCTCGGGACAGGGTTAACTATGGCTACACCTTC.

The J gene is TRBJ2-7, the V gene TRBV27; the match to TRBD1 covers 9 bases. J gave up 0 bases and V 6 bases, and 3 bases lay outside the gene matches. CDR3 length equals 14 residues. Germline V gene data show CDR1 as MNHEY and CDR2 as SMNVEV (reference sequence). CDR3 nucleotide sequence: TGTGCCAGCAGCCGACAGGGGGGCTCCTACGAGCAGTACTTC. Residues: CASSRQGGSYEQYF.

This chain connects TRBV6-5 to TRBJ1-5; D is uncertain. Trimming removed 6 bases at V and 3 bases at J, with 9 bases between. The CDR3 length is 13 residues. Germline CDR1 MNHEY, CDR2 SVGAGI. CDR3 nucleotides: TGTGCCAGCAGGGCGGCCCTCAATCAGCCCCAGCATTTT. The encoded protein is CASRAALNQPQHF.

In this sample, this clone is medium-sized. At one end the junction does not follow the germline gene, possibly because of a read error. The chain is built from TRBV27 and TRBJ1-1, with D possibly being TRBD1 (5 bases). The germline V gene has CDR1 MNHEY and CDR2 SMNVEV (reference sequence). This CDR3 has 12 amino acids. Written as DNA, the CDR3 is TGTGCCAGCAGGGGGCGGAACGCTGAAGCTTTCTTT. Amino acids: CASRGRNAEAFF.

CDR3 loop: CASSLDRLAGGFEQFF. CDR3 DNA: TGCGCCAGCAGCTTGGACCGACTAGCGGGAGGGTTTGAGCAGTTCTTC. The genes are TRBV5-1 and TRBJ2-1; the match to TRBD2 covers 14 bases. The germline V gene encodes CDR1 SGHRS and CDR2 YFSETQ. This CDR3 is 16 amino acids long. The J segment lost 9 bases and the V segment lost 0 bases, leaving 5 bases of the junction unmatched.

For the CDR3, the DNA is TGTGCCACCAGCAGAGATGGGGCCAGGACAGGGTATGGAAACACCATATATTTT. Its protein product is CATSRDGARTGYGNTIYF. The genes are TRBV15 and TRBJ1-3, with TRBD1 identical over 8 bases. The germline V gene encodes CDR1 LNHNV and CDR2 YYDKDF (reference sequence). The CDR3 sequence is 18 residues long. V was pared by 0 bases and J by 3 bases, with 10 bases of the junction left unmatched.

This clone was picked up one time. The chain recombines TRBV29-1 with TRBJ1-3; no definite D call. The V gene lost 7 bases and the J gene lost 0 bases, with 13 bases spanning the gap. Germline loops: CDR1 SQVTM, CDR2 ANQGSEA. This CDR3 comprises 14 residues. The CDR3 bases are TGCAGCGCCCTGAATCCTAACTCTGGAAACACCATATATTTT. This sequence encodes CSALNPNSGNTIYF.